Shown below are 2 T cell receptor beta chains from a single sample sequenced in a study of blood T cell repertoires in COVID-19. Method: immunoSEQ multiplex PCR; TCRdb's copy keeps in-frame clones and lacks some. The top ten hold approximately 9% of the sample, which has tens of thousands of clones, approximately 90% seen once. The sample consisted of peripheral blood. These receptors were obtained from a human donor with active COVID-19. The donor label of this sample is uncertain.

The chain is built from TRBV7-2 and TRBJ1-6, with 7 nucleotides matching TRBD1. Trimming took 2 bases from V and 5 from J; bases not matched to a gene: 3. Per the germline V gene, CDR1 is SGHTA and CDR2 is FQGNSA. CDR3 length: 15 amino acids. The CDR3 DNA is TGTGCCAGCAGCTTACGGGACAGAAATAATTCACCCCTCCACTTT. This sequence encodes CASSLRDRNNSPLHF.

The chain links TRBV5-4 to TRBJ2-1; 10 nucleotides line up with TRBD2. There are 15 residues in the CDR3. Per the germline V gene, CDR1 is SGHNT and CDR2 is YYREEE (reference sequence). After removal of 2 bases from V and 3 bases from J, the junction contained 2 bases not matched to a gene. CDR3 DNA: TGTGCCAGCAGCTTTCCTAGCGGGGGCTACAATGAGCAGTTCTTC. This codes for CASSFPSGGYNEQFF.